This is a list of T cell receptor beta chains from one sample in a study of somatic mutations in cytotoxic T cells in rheumatoid arthritis. Data came from immunoSEQ multiplex PCR; TCRdb stores just in-frame clones and leaves some out. The table includes roughly 15,000 clones, approximately 84% detected once. Sequenced sample: CD8+ T cells sorted from blood. All receptors derive from an adult with rheumatoid arthritis. Each CDR3 is given with its conserved first and last residue. A D gene is named only where the DNA matches it firmly. Size tells how often a clone was seen (once, few, many) or the class of an expanded clone, and some rows leave it out.

TRBJ2-7 TRBD2 TRBV15 - TGTGCCACCAGCAGCGGGGGGGCCCTGAGACACCAAATCTACGAGCAGTACTTC CATSSGGALRHQIYEQYF
TRBJ2-5 - TRBV30 - TGTGCCTGGAGTGTTGGGCGGATCCAAGAGACCCAGTACTTC CAWSVGRIQETQYF
TRBJ1-2 TRBD1 TRBV5-4 - TGTGCCAGCAGCGGATTCTTTACAGGGGGCGCGGACTATGGCTACACCTTC CASSGFFTGGADYGYTF
TRBJ2-3 - TRBV27 - TGTGCCAGCAGCTTCGCGGGCAATCCCGATACGCAGTATTTT CASSFAGNPDTQYF
TRBJ2-7 - TRBV6-5 once TGTGCCAGCAGTTACTCGGGACAAGTCTCCTACGAGCAGTACTTC CASSYSGQVSYEQYF
TRBJ1-5 TRBD1 TRBV6-1 - TGTGCCAGCAGTGACGTACAGGGGCAGCCCCAGCATTTT CASSDVQGQPQHF
TRBJ2-7 - TRBV5-8 - TGTGCCAGCAGCTTGGGACAGCTCTACGAGCAGTACTTC CASSLGQLYEQYF
TRBJ2-1 - TRBV4-1 - TGTGCCAGCAGCCAAGTGAATGAGCAGTTCTTC CASSQVNEQFF
TRBJ1-1 - TRBV5-6 - TGTGCCAGCAGCCCCCCCTATCCCCCCGGGACGGGGGGTACTGAAGCTTTCTTT CASSPPYPPGTGGTEAFF
TRBJ2-5 - TRBV7-6 - TGTGCCAGCAGCTTAAGCCCGGGACCCCAATATCAAGAGACCCAGTACTTC CASSLSPGPQYQETQYF
TRBJ1-1 - TRBV29-1 few TGCAGCGTAGTGGTAGGGACTGAAGCTTTCTTT CSVVVGTEAFF
TRBJ2-7 TRBD1 TRBV27 - TGTGCCAGCAGTTGGGACAGGGCGAGCGAGCAGTACTTC CASSWDRASEQYF
TRBJ1-1 - TRBV30 - TGTGCCTGGAGGGCACAGCCAAACACTGAAGCTTTCTTT CAWRAQPNTEAFF
TRBJ1-5 - TRBV4-1 - TGCGCCAGCAGCCTGACCGGGGAACCAAATCAGCCCCAGCATTTT CASSLTGEPNQPQHF
TRBJ1-1 - TRBV7-6 - TGTGCCAGCGGCCCCCTGGGGGCTGAAGCTTTCTTT CASGPLGAEAFF
TRBJ1-2 - TRBV9 - TGTGCCAGCAGCTCAGGACAGTGGTCTCCGGGAAGCTATGGCTACACCTTC CASSSGQWSPGSYGYTF
TRBJ2-3 - TRBV7-8 - TGTGCCAGCAGCCCTCTTGGGAGCACAGATACGCAGTATTTT CASSPLGSTDTQYF
TRBJ2-7 - TRBV4-1 once TGCGCCAGCAGCCAAGAAGACACCACCTACGAGCAGTACTTC CASSQEDTTYEQYF
TRBJ2-3 - TRBV7-9 - TGTGCCAGCAGCTTAGGGGACACAAACCCCACAGATACGCAGTATTTT CASSLGDTNPTDTQYF
TRBJ2-5 - TRBV2 - TGTGCCAGCAGTGAATCACGTCTAGGCTACCAAGAGACCCAGTACTTC CASSESRLGYQETQYF
TRBJ2-1 TRBD2 TRBV12-5 - TGTGCTAGTGGTTTGGTACCGGGACTAGCGGGATACAATGAGCAGTTCTTC CASGLVPGLAGYNEQFF
TRBJ1-2 - TRBV19 once TGTGCCAGTCGACCGGGACGGGGGGTGACCGGCTACACCTTC CASRPGRGVTGYTF
TRBJ1-3 - TRBV19 - TGTGCCAGTAGTATTGGGAGCTCTGGAAACACCATATATTTT CASSIGSSGNTIYF
TRBJ2-3 - TRBV4-1 - TGCGCCAGCAGCCAAGATCTGGGGCGGGACCTTCCAGATACGCAGTATTTT CASSQDLGRDLPDTQYF
TRBJ2-1 TRBD2 TRBV14 once TGTGCCAGCAGCCAAGGGGGACTAGCGGGATTCTACAATGAGCAGTTCTTC CASSQGGLAGFYNEQFF
TRBJ2-1 TRBD1 TRBV7-9 - TGTGCCAGCAGGCTAGGACAGGGGGCAGGTGAGCAGTTCTTC CASRLGQGAGEQFF
TRBJ2-1 - TRBV5-1 - TGCGCCAGCAGCGGAGTTGCATACGAGCAGTTCTTC CASSGVAYEQFF
TRBJ2-3 - TRBV6-5 - TGTGCCAGCAGCCCCAGGGGTAGTTTCACAGATACGCAGTATTTT CASSPRGSFTDTQYF
TRBJ1-1 - TRBV5-4 - TGTGCCAGCAGCATCGCCGGCCCCACTGAAGCTTTCTTT CASSIAGPTEAFF
TRBJ2-5 TRBD2 TRBV5-6 - TGTGCCAGCAGCCTCCTGGCGGGGGGTGAGACCCAGTACTTC CASSLLAGGETQYF
TRBJ1-1 - TRBV6-1 - TGTGCCATAGCAGAAACCCCGGGGACTGAAGCTTTCTTT CAIAETPGTEAFF
TRBJ2-1 - TRBV6-5 - TGTGCCAGCTGGGGGGGCGGAGGGTACAATGAGCAGTTCTTC CASWGGGGYNEQFF
TRBJ1-1 - TRBV4-1 - TGCGCCAGCAGGACAGGTCATGACACTGAAGCTTTCTTT CASRTGHDTEAFF
TRBJ1-3 - TRBV6-1 - TGTGCCAGCACCAGGGAAGGCCTCTCTGGAAACACCATATATTTT CASTREGLSGNTIYF
TRBJ2-7 - TRBV27 - TGTGCCAGCAGTTTGGGGGTGCGCTACGAGCAGTACTTC CASSLGVRYEQYF
TRBJ1-2 - TRBV13 - TGTGCCAGCAGCCTAGGGCCTCAGGAGGGCTACACCTTC CASSLGPQEGYTF
TRBJ2-7 - TRBV25-1 - TGTGCCAGCAGTGAATATGCCGGAGAAAGCTCCTACGAGCAGTACTTC CASSEYAGESSYEQYF